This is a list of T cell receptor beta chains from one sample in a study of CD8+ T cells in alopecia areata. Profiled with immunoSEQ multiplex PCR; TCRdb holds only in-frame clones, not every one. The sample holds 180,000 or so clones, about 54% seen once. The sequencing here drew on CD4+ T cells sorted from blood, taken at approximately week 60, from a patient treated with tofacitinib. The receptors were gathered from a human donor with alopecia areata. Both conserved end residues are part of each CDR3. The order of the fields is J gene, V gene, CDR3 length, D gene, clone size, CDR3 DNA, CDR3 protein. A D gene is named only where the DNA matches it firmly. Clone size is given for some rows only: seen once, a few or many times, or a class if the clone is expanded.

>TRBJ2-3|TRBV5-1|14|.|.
TGCGCCAGCAGCTTATCTCGGAGCACAGATACGCAGTATTTT
CASSLSRSTDTQYF
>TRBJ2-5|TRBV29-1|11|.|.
TGCAGCGGCGGCAATGGAGAAGCCCAGTACTTC
CSGGNGEAQYF
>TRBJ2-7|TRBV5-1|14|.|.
TGCGCCAGCAGCTTGGCCTTGTCGTTCCACGAGCAGTACTTC
CASSLALSFHEQYF
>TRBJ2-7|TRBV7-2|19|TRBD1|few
TGTGCCAGCAGCTTATTGGACAGGGCCGCGTTACCCGCGACCTACGAGCAGTACTTC
CASSLLDRAALPATYEQYF
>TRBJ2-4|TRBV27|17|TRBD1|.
TGTGCCAGCAGTTTAGGGACAGGGGGCGGGACCAAAAACATTCAGTACTTC
CASSLGTGGGTKNIQYF
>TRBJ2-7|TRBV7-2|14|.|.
TGTGCCAGCAGCTCACCGGGCCGCTCCTACGAGCAGTACTTC
CASSSPGRSYEQYF
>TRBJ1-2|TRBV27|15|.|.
TGTGCCAGCAGTTTATCACCTGACCCTGACCATGGCTACACCTTC
CASSLSPDPDHGYTF
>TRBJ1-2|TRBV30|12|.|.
TGTGCCTGGAGTCCTCCGACTAGTGGCTACACCTTC
CAWSPPTSGYTF
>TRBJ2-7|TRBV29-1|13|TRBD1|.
TGCAGCGTTGCCAGGGGGCTAACCTACGAGCAGTACTTC
CSVARGLTYEQYF
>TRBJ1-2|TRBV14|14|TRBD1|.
TGTGCCAGCAGCCAAGGGGACAGGGGGTCCGGCTACACCTTC
CASSQGDRGSGYTF
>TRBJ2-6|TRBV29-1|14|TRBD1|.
TGCAGCGTGGGACAGGGGGCTGGGGCCAACGTCCTGACTTTC
CSVGQGAGANVLTF
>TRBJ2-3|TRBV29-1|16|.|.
TGCAGCGTTGAAGAACTGCGGGACAGAGTCACAGATACGCAGTATTTT
CSVEELRDRVTDTQYF
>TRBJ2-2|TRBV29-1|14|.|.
TGCAGCGTCCTCGGCGGGGTGGTCACCGGGGAGCTGTTTTTT
CSVLGGVVTGELFF
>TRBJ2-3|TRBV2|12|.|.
TGTGCCAGCACCGTGGGCACAGATACGCAGTATTTT
CASTVGTDTQYF
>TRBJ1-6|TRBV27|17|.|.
TGTGCCAGCAGTCCGTTTCTTGGCCCAGAGCGGAATTCACCCCTCCACTTT
CASSPFLGPERNSPLHF
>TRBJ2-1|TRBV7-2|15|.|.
TGTGCCAGCAGCTTAGCGGGGGCCACGTACAATGAGCAGTTCTTC
CASSLAGATYNEQFF
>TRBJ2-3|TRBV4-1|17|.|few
TGCGCCAGCAGCCGAAGAAGGACGGTACAGAATGGAGATACGCAGTATTTT
CASSRRRTVQNGDTQYF
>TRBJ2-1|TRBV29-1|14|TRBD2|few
TGCAGCGTTGTGTTGGCTAGCGGGGGCAATGAGCAGTTCTTC
CSVVLASGGNEQFF
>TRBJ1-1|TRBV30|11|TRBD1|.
TGTGCCCAATACAGGGGAACTGAAGCTTTCTTT
CAQYRGTEAFF
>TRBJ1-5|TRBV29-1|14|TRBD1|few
TGCAGCACCAGTACAGGGGATAGCAATCAGCCCCAGCATTTT
CSTSTGDSNQPQHF
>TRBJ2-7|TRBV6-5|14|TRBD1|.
TGTGCCAGCAGGGGGACAGGGGGGAACGACGAGCAGTACTTC
CASRGTGGNDEQYF
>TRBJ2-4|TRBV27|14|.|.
TGTGCCAGCAGTCCATCGGACACCAAAAACATTCAGTACTTC
CASSPSDTKNIQYF
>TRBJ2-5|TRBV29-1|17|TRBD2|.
TGCAGCGTTGCTAGTTCGGGTTTGCGGGGGGGCCGAGAGACCCAGTACTTC
CSVASSGLRGGRETQYF
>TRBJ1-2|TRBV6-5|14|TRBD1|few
TGTGCCAGCAGTTACCTAGGGACAGGGGCAAGCTACACCTTC
CASSYLGTGASYTF
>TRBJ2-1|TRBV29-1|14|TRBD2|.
TGCAGCGTTGAAAGGCGACTAGCTTACAATGAGCAGTTCTTC
CSVERRLAYNEQFF
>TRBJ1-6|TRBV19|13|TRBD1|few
TGTGCCAGTAGTACCGGACAGGATTCACCCCTCCACTTT
CASSTGQDSPLHF
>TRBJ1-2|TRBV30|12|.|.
TGTGCCTGGAGTGCCGGGGGTTATGGCTACACCTTC
CAWSAGGYGYTF
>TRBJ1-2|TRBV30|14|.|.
TGTGCCTGGAGTGTACTAAAGTGGGGATATGGCTACACCTTC
CAWSVLKWGYGYTF
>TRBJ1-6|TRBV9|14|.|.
TGTGCCAGCAGCGCCGGTGTGGATAATTCACCCCTCCACTTT
CASSAGVDNSPLHF
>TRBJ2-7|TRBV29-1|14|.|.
TGCAGCGTTGAAGTATCGGGGAAATCCTACGAGCAGTACTTC
CSVEVSGKSYEQYF
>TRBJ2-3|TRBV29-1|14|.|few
TGCAGCGTTATATGGACCAAATCAGCAGATACGCAGTATTTT
CSVIWTKSADTQYF
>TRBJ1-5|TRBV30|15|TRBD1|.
TGTGCCTGGAGTAGACCCGGGACAGGGCTATCGCCCCAGCATTTT
CAWSRPGTGLSPQHF
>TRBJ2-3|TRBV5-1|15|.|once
TGCGCCAGCAGCTTGCAGGGGTCTCGCACAGATACGCAGTATTTT
CASSLQGSRTDTQYF
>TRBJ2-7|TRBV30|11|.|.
TGTGCCTGGACCAACTCCTACGAGCAGTACTTC
CAWTNSYEQYF
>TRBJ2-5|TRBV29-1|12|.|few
TGCAGCGTTACCCTCGCCCTAGAGACCCAGTACTTC
CSVTLALETQYF
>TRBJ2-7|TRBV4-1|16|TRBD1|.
TGCGCCAGCAGCCAGGGGGACAGGCAAGTAACCTACGAGCAGTACTTC
CASSQGDRQVTYEQYF
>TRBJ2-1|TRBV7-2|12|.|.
TGTGCCAGCAGCTTATTTTCCGATGAGCAGTTCTTC
CASSLFSDEQFF
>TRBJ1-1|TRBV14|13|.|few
TGTGCCAGCAGCCTAAACAGGGACACTGAAGCTTTCTTT
CASSLNRDTEAFF
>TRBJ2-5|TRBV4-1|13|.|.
TGCGCCAGCAGCCAAGCTGGGCTGGAGACCCAGTACTTC
CASSQAGLETQYF
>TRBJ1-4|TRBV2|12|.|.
TGTGCCAGCAGCTTAAATCAAGAAAAACTGTTTTTT
CASSLNQEKLFF
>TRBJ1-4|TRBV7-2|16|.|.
TGTGCCAGCAGCTTAATAGGCGTGGTGGTGGTTGAAAAACTGTTTTTT
CASSLIGVVVVEKLFF
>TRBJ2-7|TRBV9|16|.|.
TGTGCCAGCAGTGGCACGGTAGGGTCCCCCCACTACGAGCAGTACTTC
CASSGTVGSPHYEQYF
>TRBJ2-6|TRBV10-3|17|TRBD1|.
TGTGCCATCAACCCGGGACAGGGCCTCTCTGGGGCCAACGTCCTGACTTTC
CAINPGQGLSGANVLTF
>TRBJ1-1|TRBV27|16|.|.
TGTGCCAGCAGTTTCACTGGTGTGGGGATGGTCACTGAAGCTTTCTTT
CASSFTGVGMVTEAFF